The 20 T cell receptor beta chains given below trace back to one sample, sequenced in a study of molecular identifiers for immune sequencing clone quantification (dated by TCRdb to 2016 to 2018). Libraries were made using PCR. Sequenced using a NextSeq 500. The public reads were reprocessed in TCRdb via fastp at Q25 and MiXCR, keeping in-frame beta chains. Each CDR3 protein appears once, grouped with its most common genes and DNA. This sample holds nearly 650,000 distinct CDR3 sequences; roughly 23% were observed only once. Approximately 0.75% of the sample goes to the ten largest clones. What was sequenced was naive CD8+ T cells from blood, with Jurkat cell RNA spiked in. The cell subset or site label on this specimen signifies: FACS-sorted CD8+CD4-CCR7+CD45RA+ naive T cells. These receptors all stem from a human donor in good health. Some libraries in this study had Jurkat cell RNA spiked in.

The genes are TRBV20-1 and TRBJ2-1, with 9 nucleotides matching TRBD1. CDR3 size: 11 residues. With V trimmed by 5 bases and J by 11 bases, 4 bases remained unmatched. Germline V gene data show CDR1 as DFQATT and CDR2 as SNEGSKA (reference sequence). The CDR3 DNA reads as TGCAGTGCTGGAGGGACAGGGAAGCAGTTCTTC. Its protein is CSAGGTGKQFF.

The table lists this clonotype with a few counts. This sequence joins TRBV30 and TRBJ1-2; the match to TRBD1 covers 7 bases. In germline, CDR1 is GTSNPN, CDR2 SVGIG (reference sequence). J lost 8 bases, V lost 0 bases, and 12 bases had no gene match. The CDR3 extends over 15 amino acids. In nucleotides, the CDR3 is TGTGCCTGGAGTGTATGGGACAGCCGAGGGGACGGCTACACCTTC. Protein sequence: CAWSVWDSRGDGYTF.

This clonotype was counted many times. The V gene is TRBV2, the J gene TRBJ2-3; the D is unclear. From germline, CDR1 is SNHLY and CDR2 FYNNEI. The V end was cut by 8 bases, the J end by 2 bases, with 11 bases between. The CDR3 runs 13 residues. The DNA of the CDR3 is TGTGCCAGCTCTGATAGGAACACAGATACGCAGTATTTT. Translating it yields CASSDRNTDTQYF.

This clonotype was seen ten or more times. The junction and the germline gene differ at one end; a read error may be behind it. This rearrangement joins TRBV7-2 to TRBJ1-5; perhaps TRBD1 as D (5 bases). CDR1 is SGHTA, CDR2 FQGNSA, per germline. The CDR3 totals 14 residues. CDR3 sequence (DNA): TGTGCCAGCAGCATAGCAGGGTCTCAACAGCCCCAGCATTTT. It codes for CASSIAGSQQPQHF.

This clonotype was detected ten times or more. The genes are TRBV5-1 and TRBJ2-6, with D possibly being TRBD2 (5 bases). Germline CDR1 and CDR2: SGHRS and YFSETQ. The V gene lost 1 base and the J gene lost 0 bases, with 14 bases spanning the gap. CDR3 size: 18 residues. The CDR3 loop reads CASSLYERIDSGANVLTF. CDR3 coding DNA: TGCGCCAGCAGCTTGTACGAGCGGATAGACTCTGGGGCCAACGTCCTGACTTTC. The variable domain in full, completed from reference TRBV5-1 and TRBJ2-6, reads KAGVTQTPRYLIKTRGQQVTLSCSPISGHRSVSWYQQTPGQGLQFLFEYFSETQRNKGNFPGRFSGRQFSNSRSEMNVSTLELGDSALYLCASSLYERIDSGANVLTFGAGSRLTVL.

This clonotype was observed many times. This chain links TRBV12-3 or TRBV12-4 with TRBJ2-2; TRBD2 is a possible D gene (5 bases). The CDR3 contains 13 residues. V gave up 7 bases and J gave up 5 bases, with 11 bases separating them. The CDR3 bases are TGTGCCAGCACCTTCAGGAGGACCGGGGAGCTGTTTTTT. As protein: CASTFRRTGELFF.

Worth noting for this clonotype: A clone one base away is much larger, so this may be a read error. This sequence joins TRBV9 and TRBJ2-3, with D uncertain. The CDR3 contains 16 residues. V lost 0 bases, J lost 6 bases, and 17 bases lay in between. Germline V gene data show CDR1 as SGDLS and CDR2 as YYNGEE. CDR3 residues: CASSVVAAGVRDTQYF. The CDR3, as DNA: TGTGCCAGCAGCGTAGTGGCGGCCGGAGTCCGGGATACGCAGTATTTT.

This clonotype was observed a handful of times. This sequence joins TRBV2 and TRBJ1-5; D remains ambiguous. The CDR3 length is 13 residues. Between the trimmed V and J ends, which lost 5 bases and 3 bases, there was a span of 8 bases. Germline-derived CDR1 and CDR2 are SNHLY and FYNNEI. CDR3 nucleotides: TGTGCCAGCAGTACTTATAACAATCAGCCCCAGCATTTT. Translation gives CASSTYNNQPQHF.

The table lists this clonotype with many counts. The V call is TRBV27, the J call TRBJ1-1; 12 bases are shared with TRBD1. Trimming removed 2 bases from V and 5 bases from J; junction bases left unmatched: 3. From germline, CDR1 is MNHEY and CDR2 SMNVEV (reference sequence). This CDR3 is built from 15 residues. The CDR3 DNA reads TGTGCCAGCAGTTTAGGGGGACAGGGGGCGACTGAAGCTTTCTTT. This sequence encodes CASSLGGQGATEAFF.

In this sample, this clonotype turned up a few times. This chain connects TRBV4-1 to TRBJ2-7; 8 bases agree with TRBD1. Germline V lookup: CDR1 MGHRA, CDR2 YSYEKL. Trimming removed 2 bases from V and 2 bases from J; junction bases left unmatched: 8. The CDR3 spans 16 residues. CDR3 coding DNA: TGCGCCAGCAGCCAAACCGGGACAGGTGAAACCTACGAGCAGTACTTC. Its protein is CASSQTGTGETYEQYF.

This clonotype occurred many times. V is TRBV6-5 and J is TRBJ1-4; D is ambiguous. Trimming left V 5 bases short and J 7 bases short, with 17 bases between. From germline, CDR1 is MNHEY and CDR2 SVGAGI. The CDR3 length is 15 residues. Here the CDR3 reads CASSPRRGWSEKLFF. The CDR3 DNA follows: TGTGCCAGCAGTCCTCGTAGAGGGTGGAGTGAAAAACTGTTTTTT.

With regard to this clonotype: A single base separates this from a much larger clone, so it may be a read error. The chain carries TRBV2 and TRBJ2-7; D may be TRBD1 (5 bases). The CDR3 spans 15 residues. The V gene's germline CDR1 is SNHLY and CDR2 FYNNEI. The CDR3 here is CASSSVTETSCEQYF. The CDR3 region has the DNA TGTGCCAGCAGTTCGGTGACAGAGACCTCCTGCGAGCAGTACTTC.

This clonotype was seen a few times. The chain is built from TRBV5-6 and TRBJ2-1; 7 bases are a match to TRBD1. This CDR3 is built from 15 residues. The junction had 11 bases not matched to a gene; V was cut back by 4 bases and J by 7 bases. The germline gives CDR1 SGHDT, CDR2 YYEEEE. CDR3 nucleotide sequence: TGTGCCAGCAGCCTACGACAGGGCCCTTTGAATGAGCAGTTCTTC. Translation: CASSLRQGPLNEQFF.

In this sample, this clonotype turned up many times. This chain links TRBV6-2 or TRBV6-3 with TRBJ2-5; TRBD2 aligns across 10 bases. Germline values: CDR1 MNHEY, CDR2 SVGEGT. This CDR3 contains 14 residues. Trimming at V came to 4 bases and at J to 1 base, leaving 0 bases not matched to a gene. The CDR3 here is CASSWTSGQETQYF. The CDR3 DNA sequence: TGTGCCAGCAGTTGGACTAGCGGCCAAGAGACCCAGTACTTC.

The table lists this clonotype with a few counts. The chain links TRBV29-1 to TRBJ1-1; D is uncertain. The CDR3 runs to 12 residues. The ends were cut back, 7 bases at V and 2 bases at J, with 11 bases in the middle. Per the germline V gene, CDR1 is SQVTM and CDR2 is ANQGSEA. The CDR3: CSASPYNTEAFF. The CDR3 coding sequence is TGCAGCGCCTCGCCTTATAACACTGAAGCTTTCTTT.

About this clonotype: It may be a read error: a sequence one base away is much more abundant. V and J are TRBV7-9 and TRBJ1-5, with 7 bases matching TRBD1. With 7 bases clipped from V and 12 bases from J, the junction kept 9 bases outside the gene matches. From germline, CDR1 is SEHNR and CDR2 FQNEAQ (reference sequence). The CDR3 length is 12 residues. The CDR3 DNA follows: TGTGCCAGCAACCTAAATGACAGGGACCAGCATTTT. Its protein is CASNLNDRDQHF.

A few counts support this clonotype. The chain couples TRBV25-1 to TRBJ2-1; D may be TRBD1 or TRBD2 (5 bases each). The length of the CDR3 is 14 residues. The germline V gene encodes CDR1 MGHDK and CDR2 SYGVNS. The germline V and J ends were trimmed by 3 bases and 7 bases, with 13 bases remaining between them. This chain's CDR3 is CASSEGRGWNEQFF. The CDR3 nucleotides read TGTGCCAGCAGTGAGGGACGGGGATGGAATGAGCAGTTCTTC.

This clonotype was observed a handful of times. The V and J genes are TRBV7-6 and TRBJ2-1; D may be TRBD2 (5 bases). V dropped 0 bases and J dropped 3 bases, with 15 bases sitting between them. From germline, CDR1 is SGHVS and CDR2 FNYEAQ. The CDR3 runs to 17 residues. CDR3: CASSLAPGWVDYNEQFF. CDR3 sequence (DNA): TGTGCCAGCAGCTTAGCCCCGGGGTGGGTGGACTACAATGAGCAGTTCTTC.

This clonotype was seen repeatedly, ten times or more. The chain recombines TRBV5-1 with TRBJ2-5; TRBD2 matches at 9 bases. Trimming took 6 bases from V and 5 from J; bases not matched to a gene: 11. This CDR3 is built from 15 residues. Germline values: CDR1 SGHRS, CDR2 YFSETQ. The CDR3 DNA is TGCGCCAGCAACCCTGGCGGGGGGGCCGGTGAGACCCAGTACTTC. This translates into CASNPGGGAGETQYF.

This clonotype was counted between two and nine times. V usage is TRBV5-5 and J usage is TRBJ2-1, with D uncertain. V lost 2 bases to trimming and J lost 4 bases, with 7 bases between them. CDR1 is SGHKS, CDR2 YYEKEE, per germline (reference sequence). The CDR3 consists of 13 residues. The CDR3 DNA reads as TGTGCCAGCAGCTTTGGGATTTACAATGAGCAGTTCTTC. Translation: CASSFGIYNEQFF.